This TCR beta chain was retrieved from a study of human T cells and chemical hapten exposure. Specified time point: patch test 1, 2 weeks after DPC sensitization. Indicated treatment: therapeutic diphenylcyclopropenone sensitization with weekly scalp DPC. V was pared by 7 bases and J by 3 bases, with 10 bases between. Germline lookup yields CDR1 SQVTM and CDR2 ANQGSEA. The CDR3 length is 12 residues. In the original analysis: Samples ranged from about 20,000 to 700,000 TCRs, with a median of 95,638. In TCRdb, the RACE reads were re-called with MiXCR into one record per CDR3 protein. The authors' filters were not applied to this entry. This table holds around 300,000 distinct CDR3 sequences, roughly 6.9% found once. This clonotype was found many times.

The sample consisted of whole blood, taken in connection with sensitization to the hapten diphenylcyclopropenone (DPC). The chain has TRBV29-1 and TRBJ1-5, with a possible D match to TRBD1 (6 bases). This TCR was recovered from a young woman with alopecia areata. Some clones in this sample may be carry-over from other donors' samples. The CDR3 spells CSGGDINQPQHF. The CDR3 DNA sequence: TGCAGCGGGGGGGACATCAATCAGCCCCAGCATTTT.